Listed below are T cell receptor beta chains from one sample, sequenced in a study of T cell repertoires in cytomegalovirus infection. From the reads, TCRdb called clonotypes with MiXCR, one entry per CDR3 protein. The sample lists approximately 630,000 distinct CDR3 sequences, 20% to 30% occurring once. Material: CD8+ T cells from PBMCs. All receptors come from a human donor in good health (CMV status not recorded). Some clones in this sample may be carry-over from other donors' samples. CDR3s include the opening cysteine and the closing phenylalanine or tryptophan. A D gene is named only where the DNA matches it firmly. Size tells how often a clone was seen (once, few, many) or the class of an expanded clone, and some rows leave it out.

CDR3aa | CDR3nt | d_gene | len | j_gene | abundance | v_gene
CASSLWPPGTSGGAENNEQFF | TGTGCCAGCAGCTTATGGCCTCCCGGGACTAGCGGGGGGGCTGAAAACAATGAGCAGTTCTTC | TRBD2 | 21 | TRBJ2-1 | - | TRBV7-8
CASSRIQGTAAGNNSPLHF | TGCGCCAGCAGTCGCATTCAGGGTACCGCTGCCGGAAATAATTCACCCCTCCACTTT | - | 19 | TRBJ1-6 | few | TRBV23-1
CASSYTGQGASEAFF | TGCGCCAGCAGTTACACAGGACAGGGGGCCTCTGAAGCTTTCTTT | TRBD1 | 15 | TRBJ1-1 | - | TRBV6-5
CASKGRADNSPLHF | TGTGCCAGCAAGGGTAGGGCTGATAATTCACCCCTCCACTTT | - | 14 | TRBJ1-6 | - | TRBV6-6
CASSPTPRGGGYTQYF | TGTGCCAGCAGCCCTACACCGAGGGGGGGTGGGTATACGCAGTATTTT | - | 16 | TRBJ2-3 | many | TRBV7-8
CASSPGQDSYNEQFF | TGTGCCAGCAGCCCGGGACAGGACTCTTACAATGAGCAGTTCTTC | TRBD1 | 15 | TRBJ2-1 | - | TRBV14
CSVVYIGDLMYF | TGCAGCGTTGTATATATTGGGGACCTTATGTATTTT | - | 12 | TRBJ2-3 | - | TRBV29-1
CASSLNGIANTGELFF | TGTGCCAGCAGCTTAAACGGAATCGCGAACACCGGGGAGCTGTTTTTT | - | 16 | TRBJ2-2 | - | TRBV7-2
CASSQKLSAEAFF | TGTGCCAGCAGCCAAAAGTTGTCGGCTGAAGCTTTCTTT | - | 13 | TRBJ1-1 | few | TRBV4-2
CARYRGRGYNEQFF | TGTGCCAGGTACAGGGGGCGAGGGTACAATGAGCAGTTCTTC | TRBD1 | 14 | TRBJ2-1 | few | TRBV27
CASRLWTGGETEAFF | TGTGCCAGCAGGCTATGGACAGGGGGCGAAACTGAAGCTTTCTTT | TRBD1 | 15 | TRBJ1-1 | - | TRBV27
CASTPPSGGAYNEQFF | TGTGCCAGCACTCCTCCTAGCGGGGGGGCCTACAATGAGCAGTTCTTC | TRBD2 | 16 | TRBJ2-1 | few | TRBV12-3/TRBV12-4
CASSQERSGYTEAFF | TGTGCCAGCAGCCAAGAGCGGTCAGGGTACACTGAAGCTTTCTTT | - | 15 | TRBJ1-1 | - | TRBV14
CASSLVVGMNTEAFF | TGTGCCAGCAGCTTAGTTGTCGGGATGAACACTGAAGCTTTCTTT | - | 15 | TRBJ1-1 | many | TRBV7-2
CASSLPRDRETQYF | TGTGCCAGCAGCTTGCCTCGGGACAGAGAGACCCAGTACTTC | TRBD1 | 14 | TRBJ2-5 | - | TRBV7-9
CASGRGTGVHTGELFF | TGTGCCAGCGGGAGGGGTACAGGGGTCCACACCGGGGAGCTGTTTTTT | - | 16 | TRBJ2-2 | - | TRBV2
CASSAGAVYF | TGTGCCAGCAGCGCCGGGGCCGTATATTTT | - | 10 | TRBJ1-3 | - | TRBV2
CASSSNVLSGNTIYF | TGTGCCAGCAGCTCGAACGTCCTCTCTGGAAACACCATATATTTT | - | 15 | TRBJ1-3 | few | TRBV7-9
CASSLEGGGRRYGYTF | TGTGCCAGCAGCTTAGAGGGAGGGGGAAGGCGCTATGGCTACACCTTC | - | 16 | TRBJ1-2 | many | TRBV7-2
CAIPPPLQGRISGANVLTF | TGTGCCATCCCACCACCGCTACAGGGTCGAATCTCTGGGGCCAACGTCCTGACTTTC | - | 19 | TRBJ2-6 | many | TRBV19
CASSYGQGWCSGANVLTF | TGTGCCAGCAGTTACGGACAGGGATGGTGCTCTGGGGCCAACGTCCTGACTTTC | TRBD1 | 18 | TRBJ2-6 | - | TRBV6-5
CASSLGPISYNEQFF | TGTGCCAGCAGTTTGGGGCCGATCTCCTACAATGAGCAGTTCTTC | - | 15 | TRBJ2-1 | few | TRBV27
CASSYHRDSYNEQFF | TGTGCCAGCAGTTATCACCGGGACTCCTACAATGAGCAGTTCTTC | - | 15 | TRBJ2-1 | few | TRBV6-5
CASMLGTGELFF | TGTGCCAGCATGCTGGGAACCGGGGAGCTGTTTTTT | - | 12 | TRBJ2-2 | few | TRBV7-6
CASSPTGNPEAFF | TGTGCCAGCAGTCCTACAGGAAACCCTGAAGCTTTCTTT | - | 13 | TRBJ1-1 | - | TRBV6-1
CASSTTTGTGGRQYF | TGTGCCAGCAGCACGACTACCGGGACAGGGGGCCGGCAGTACTTC | TRBD1 | 15 | TRBJ2-7 | many | TRBV7-2